This TCR beta chain appears in the sequencing data of a study of regulatory T cells in long-lasting Graves disease. Study outcomes and limitations: Persistent cases favored TRBV28, TRBJ1-2 and TRBJ2-5.

The CDR3 spans 13 residues. The germline CDR1 and CDR2 sequences are SGHNT and YYREEE (reference sequence). The germline V and J ends were trimmed by 5 bases and 3 bases, with 9 bases remaining between them. Time point: newly diagnosed GD, antithyroid drugs for less than 3 months. PBMC RNA served as the TCR library source. The patients were enrolled through endocrinology in Xi'an, China. In this sample, this clonotype turned up a few times. The antigen remains unidentified. Building the TCR beta libraries relied on iRepertoire HTBI primers, and CDR3 regions underwent Arm-PCR. TCRdb re-analysed the multiplex PCR reads in MiXCR, keeping a single row per CDR3 protein. The repertoire has approximately 350,000 distinct CDR3 sequences, around 16% of them found once; the top ten carry 20%. These data were also reused for a study on T cells in Graves' hyperthyroidism and ophthalmopathy.

J is TRBJ2-1 and V is TRBV5-4; D is unclear. This clonotype was obtained from a woman aged 18-29 years with Graves disease. The sequencing used peripheral blood mononuclear cells (PBMCs), collected at new diagnosis, from a patient treated with antithyroid drugs. CDR3 sequence reads: CASRAEHYNEQFF. The DNA for the CDR3 is TGTGCCAGCAGGGCTGAGCACTACAATGAGCAGTTCTTC.